These T cell receptor beta chains were read from a single sample in a study of human thymus T cells. The repertoire was sequenced with immunoSEQ multiplex PCR; TCRdb's copy has only in-frame clones and lacks some. This sample has some 78,000 clones, with around 96% found just once. The sample taken for sequencing was thymus tissue. All receptors derive from a boy in the first two years of life with a congenital heart defect but otherwise immunologically healthy. Both conserved end residues are part of each CDR3. D genes are given only for firm matches. Size values are once, few and many counts, or a class for expanded clones, and some rows have none.

d_call	v_call	clone_size	j_call	cdr3_nt	cdr3_aa
TRBD1	TRBV25-1	NA	TRBJ2-7	TGTGCCAGCAGTGACCAAGGACAGGGGACGGACTACGAGCAGTACTTC	CASSDQGQGTDYEQYF
NA	TRBV15	NA	TRBJ1-1	TGTGCCACCAGCAGAGATATTAATTGGACACCGAACACTGAAGCTTTCTTT	CATSRDINWTPNTEAFF
NA	TRBV14	NA	TRBJ2-5	TGTGCCAGCAGCCAAGTCGGGCCAAAACAAGAGACCCAGTACTTC	CASSQVGPKQETQYF
NA	TRBV5-1	NA	TRBJ1-3	TGCGCCAGCAGCCGTGATGTAGTCGGGGGAAACACCATATATTTT	CASSRDVVGGNTIYF
NA	TRBV27	NA	TRBJ2-1	TGTGCCAGCAGTTTATCGTTAGGGGAGAAGGGCAATGAGCAGTTCTTC	CASSLSLGEKGNEQFF
NA	TRBV14	NA	TRBJ2-1	TGTGCCAGCAGCCAAGAGATACGGCAGCAGTTCTTC	CASSQEIRQQFF
NA	TRBV4-1	NA	TRBJ2-7	TGCGCCAGCAGCCTTCTCGACTCCTACGAGCAGTACTTC	CASSLLDSYEQYF
TRBD1	TRBV7-9	few	TRBJ1-2	TGTGCCAGCAGCGCCCGGACAGGGCTTAAGGGCTACACCTTC	CASSARTGLKGYTF
NA	TRBV2	NA	TRBJ2-5	TGTGCCAGCAGTGAAGTCAGGGTCCTCCAAGAGACCCAGTACTTC	CASSEVRVLQETQYF
NA	TRBV11-2	NA	TRBJ2-7	TGTGCCAGCAGCTTAGCAGGGAGACAAACCTACGAGCAGTACTTC	CASSLAGRQTYEQYF
TRBD2	TRBV7-8	NA	TRBJ2-5	TGTGCCAGCAGCTTAGCGCTGGCTAGGCCTCTGAGCGGGACTCCAGGGACCCAGTACTTC	CASSLALARPLSGTPGTQYF
TRBD2	TRBV5-4	NA	TRBJ2-1	TGTGCCAGCAGCTCCTCTAGCGGGGCTTACAATGAGCAGTTCTTC	CASSSSSGAYNEQFF